This TCR beta chain was sequenced during a study of radiation and T cells in renal cell carcinoma. The CDR3 is made up of 14 amino acids. Losses at the gene ends were 6 bases for V and 4 bases for J; bases not matched to a gene: 6. Germline V lookup: CDR1 LNHDA, CDR2 SQIVND (reference sequence). General study results and limits: Top tumor clonotypes rose in blood 2 weeks post-radiation, then contracted. Without pretreatment biopsies, baseline tumor clonotype presence was undetermined.

Some clones are missing from TCRdb's copy, which holds only in-frame ones; the method was immunoSEQ multiplex PCR. In the table there are roughly 58,000 clones, about three quarters of which are singletons. Time point in this sample: blood 4 weeks post-SBRT, at nephrectomy. Described treatment: 15 Gy SBRT to primary tumor, nephrectomy 4 weeks later. Nephrectomy followed 15 Gy stereotactic body radiation by 4 weeks. The patient's renal cell carcinoma had clear cell pathology. This clone has a single count. Its matching antigen is unknown. This TCR was sampled from a man aged 60 to 75 with renal cell carcinoma. The specimen was blood, collected from a patient whose treatment included radiotherapy and nephrectomy. The genes are TRBV19 and TRBJ1-2; 9 bases agree with TRBD1. CDR3 nucleotide sequence: TGTGCCAGTAGGTTGGGACAGGGTTTCTATGGCTACACCTTC. Encoded protein: CASRLGQGFYGYTF.